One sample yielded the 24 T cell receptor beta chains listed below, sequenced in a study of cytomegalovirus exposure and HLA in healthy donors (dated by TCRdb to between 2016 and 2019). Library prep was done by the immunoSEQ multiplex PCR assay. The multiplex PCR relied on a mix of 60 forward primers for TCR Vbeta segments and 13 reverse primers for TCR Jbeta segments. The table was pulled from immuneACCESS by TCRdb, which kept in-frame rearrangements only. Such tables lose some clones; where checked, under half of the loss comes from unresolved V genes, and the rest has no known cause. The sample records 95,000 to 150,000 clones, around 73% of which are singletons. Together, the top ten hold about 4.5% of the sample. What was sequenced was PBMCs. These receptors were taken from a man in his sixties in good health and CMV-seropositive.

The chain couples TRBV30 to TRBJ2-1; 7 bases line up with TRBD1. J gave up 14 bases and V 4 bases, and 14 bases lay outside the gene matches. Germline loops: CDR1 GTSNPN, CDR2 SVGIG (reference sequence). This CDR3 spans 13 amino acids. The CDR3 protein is CAWTATGSSPKFF. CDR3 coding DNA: TGTGCCTGGACCGCGACAGGGAGTTCCCCTAAGTTCTTC.

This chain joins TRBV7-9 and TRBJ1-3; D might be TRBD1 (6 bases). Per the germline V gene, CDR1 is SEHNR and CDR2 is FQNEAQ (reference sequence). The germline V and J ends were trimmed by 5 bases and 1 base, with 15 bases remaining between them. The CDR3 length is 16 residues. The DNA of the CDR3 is TGTGCCAGCAGCCTCCCTCAGGGGAGTTCTGGAAACACCATATATTTT. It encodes CASSLPQGSSGNTIYF.

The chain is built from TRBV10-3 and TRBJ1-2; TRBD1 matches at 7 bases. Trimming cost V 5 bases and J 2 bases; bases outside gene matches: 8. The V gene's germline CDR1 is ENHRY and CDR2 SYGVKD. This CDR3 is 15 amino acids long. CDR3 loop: CAISTGTDSNYGYTF. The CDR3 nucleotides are TGTGCCATCAGTACCGGGACAGACTCCAACTATGGCTACACCTTC.

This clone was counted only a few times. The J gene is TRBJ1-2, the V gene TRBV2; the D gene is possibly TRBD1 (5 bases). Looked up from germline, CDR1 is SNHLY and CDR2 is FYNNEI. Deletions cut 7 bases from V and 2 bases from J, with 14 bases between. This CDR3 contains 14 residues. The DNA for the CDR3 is TGTGCCAGCACTAGGGTCCAGGGAAACTATGGCTACACCTTC. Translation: CASTRVQGNYGYTF.

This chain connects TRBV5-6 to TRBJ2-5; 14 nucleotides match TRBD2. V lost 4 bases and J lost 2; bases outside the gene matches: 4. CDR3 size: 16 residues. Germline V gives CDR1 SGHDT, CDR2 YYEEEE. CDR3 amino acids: CASSERLAGGQETQYF. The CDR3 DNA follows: TGTGCCAGCAGCGAGAGACTAGCGGGGGGGCAAGAGACCCAGTACTTC.

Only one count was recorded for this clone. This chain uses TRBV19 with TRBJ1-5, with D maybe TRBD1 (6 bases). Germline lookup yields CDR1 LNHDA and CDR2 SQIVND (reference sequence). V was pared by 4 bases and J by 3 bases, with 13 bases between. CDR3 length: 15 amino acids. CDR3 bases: TGTGCCAGTAGTACACAGGGAAGAGACAATCAGCCCCAGCATTTT. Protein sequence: CASSTQGRDNQPQHF.

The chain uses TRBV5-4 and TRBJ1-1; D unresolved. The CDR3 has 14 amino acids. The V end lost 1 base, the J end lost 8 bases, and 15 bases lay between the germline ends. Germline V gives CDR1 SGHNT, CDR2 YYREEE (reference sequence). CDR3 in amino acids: CASSLRELTAEAFF. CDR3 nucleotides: TGTGCCAGCAGCTTGCGGGAGCTCACCGCCGAAGCTTTCTTT.

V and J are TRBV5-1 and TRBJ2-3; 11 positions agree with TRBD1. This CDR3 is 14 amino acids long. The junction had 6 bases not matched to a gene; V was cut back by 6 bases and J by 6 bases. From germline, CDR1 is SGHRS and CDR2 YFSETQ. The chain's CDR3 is CASNRDRGTDTQYF. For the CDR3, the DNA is TGCGCCAGCAACCGGGACAGGGGGACCGATACGCAGTATTTT.

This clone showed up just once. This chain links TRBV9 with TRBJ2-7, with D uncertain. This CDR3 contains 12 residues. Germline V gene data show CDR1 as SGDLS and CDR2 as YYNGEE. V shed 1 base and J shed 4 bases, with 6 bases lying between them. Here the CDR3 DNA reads TGTGCCAGCAGCGTATTCGGGTACGAGCAGTACTTC. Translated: CASSVFGYEQYF.

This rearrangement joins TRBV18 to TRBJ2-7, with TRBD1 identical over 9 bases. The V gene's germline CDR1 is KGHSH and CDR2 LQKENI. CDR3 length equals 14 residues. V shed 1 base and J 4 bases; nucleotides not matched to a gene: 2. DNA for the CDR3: TGTGCCAGCTCACCACGGACAGGGGAATACGAGCAGTACTTC. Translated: CASSPRTGEYEQYF.

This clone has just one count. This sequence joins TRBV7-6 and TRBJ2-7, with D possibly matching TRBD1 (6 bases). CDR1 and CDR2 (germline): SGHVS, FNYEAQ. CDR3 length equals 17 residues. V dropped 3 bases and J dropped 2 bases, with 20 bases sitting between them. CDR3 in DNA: TGTGCCAGCAGCTTTCATCTGGGTCAGGGGCCGACCTACGAGCAGTACTTC. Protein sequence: CASSFHLGQGPTYEQYF. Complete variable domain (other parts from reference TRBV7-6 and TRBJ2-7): GAGVSQSPRYKVTKRGQDVALRCDPISGHVSLYWYRQALGQGPEFLTYFNYEAQQDKSGLPNDRFSAERPEGSISTLTIQRTEQRDSAMYRCASSFHLGQGPTYEQYFGPGTRLTVT.

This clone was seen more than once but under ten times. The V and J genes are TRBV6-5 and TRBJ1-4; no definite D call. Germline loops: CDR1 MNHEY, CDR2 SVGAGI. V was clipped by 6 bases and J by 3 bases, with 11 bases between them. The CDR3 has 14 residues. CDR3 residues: CASRTPGANEKLFF. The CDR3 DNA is TGTGCCAGCAGAACCCCCGGGGCTAATGAAAAACTGTTTTTT.

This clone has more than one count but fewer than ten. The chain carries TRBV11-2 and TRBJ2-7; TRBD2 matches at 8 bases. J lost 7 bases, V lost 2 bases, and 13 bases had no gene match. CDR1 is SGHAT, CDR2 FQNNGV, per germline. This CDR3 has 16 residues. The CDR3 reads CASSLPTPGGPGEQYF. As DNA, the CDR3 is TGTGCCAGCAGCTTACCCACCCCGGGGGGGCCAGGAGAGCAGTACTTC.

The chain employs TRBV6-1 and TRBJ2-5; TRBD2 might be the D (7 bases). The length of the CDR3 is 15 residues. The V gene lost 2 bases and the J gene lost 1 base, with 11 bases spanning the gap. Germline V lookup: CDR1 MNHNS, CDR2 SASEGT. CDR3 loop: CASSEPGEGQETQYF. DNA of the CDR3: TGTGCCAGCAGTGAACCAGGGGAGGGCCAAGAGACCCAGTACTTC.

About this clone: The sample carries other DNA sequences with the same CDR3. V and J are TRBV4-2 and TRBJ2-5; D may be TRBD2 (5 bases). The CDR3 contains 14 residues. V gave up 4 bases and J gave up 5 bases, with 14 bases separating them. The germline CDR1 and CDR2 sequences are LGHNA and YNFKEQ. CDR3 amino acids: CASSPSGREETQYF. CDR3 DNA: TGTGCCAGCAGCCCGTCGGGTAGGGAGGAGACCCAGTACTTC.

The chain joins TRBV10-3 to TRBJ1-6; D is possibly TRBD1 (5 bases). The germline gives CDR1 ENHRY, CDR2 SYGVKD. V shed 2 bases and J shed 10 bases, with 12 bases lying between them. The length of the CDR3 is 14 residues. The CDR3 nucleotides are TGTGCCATCAGTGAGGGGGCCCGAGGATCACCCCTCCACTTT. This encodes CAISEGARGSPLHF.

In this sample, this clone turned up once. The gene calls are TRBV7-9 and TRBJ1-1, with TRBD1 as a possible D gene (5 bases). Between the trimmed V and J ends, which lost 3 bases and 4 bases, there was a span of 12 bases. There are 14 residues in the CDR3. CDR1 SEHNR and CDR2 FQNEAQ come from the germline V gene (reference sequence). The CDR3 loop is CASSFARVGTEAFF. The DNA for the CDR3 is TGTGCCAGCAGCTTCGCCAGGGTTGGCACTGAAGCTTTCTTT.

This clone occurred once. CDR3 protein: CASMSHTDTQYF. The CDR3 nucleotides read TGTGCCAGTATGAGTCATACAGATACGCAGTATTTT. V and J are TRBV19 and TRBJ2-3; D is uncertain. CDR1 and CDR2 from the germline V gene are LNHDA and SQIVND (reference sequence). This CDR3 spans 12 amino acids. Trimming took off 7 bases at V and 3 bases at J, with 8 bases between the two ends.

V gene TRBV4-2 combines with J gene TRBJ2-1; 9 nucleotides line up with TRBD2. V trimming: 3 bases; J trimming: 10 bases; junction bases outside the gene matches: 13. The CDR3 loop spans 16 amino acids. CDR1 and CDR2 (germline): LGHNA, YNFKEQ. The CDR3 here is CASSQIISGGPDEQFF. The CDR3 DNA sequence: TGTGCCAGCAGCCAGATAATCAGCGGGGGGCCAGACGAGCAGTTCTTC.

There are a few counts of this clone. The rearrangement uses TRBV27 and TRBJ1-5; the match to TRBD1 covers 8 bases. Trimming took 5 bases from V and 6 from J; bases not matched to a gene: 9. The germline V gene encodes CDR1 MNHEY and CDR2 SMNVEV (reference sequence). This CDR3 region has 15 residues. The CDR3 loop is CASSINRGYGQPQHF. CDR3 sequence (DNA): TGTGCCAGCAGTATAAACAGGGGGTACGGTCAGCCCCAGCATTTT.

CDR3 loop: CATSRDRGVGDTEAFF. The CDR3 nucleotides are TGTGCCACCAGCAGAGACCGGGGGGTTGGGGACACTGAAGCTTTCTTT. The chain joins TRBV15 to TRBJ1-1; a weak D match, TRBD1 (5 bases). V was shortened by 0 bases and J by 3 bases, with 14 bases between the two germline ends. There are 16 residues in the CDR3. Germline values: CDR1 LNHNV, CDR2 YYDKDF (reference sequence).

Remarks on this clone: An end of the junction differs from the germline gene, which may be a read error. In DNA form, the CDR3 reads TGCGCCAGCAGCTGGGGAGCGGGTGGGAGCTATGACTACACCTTC. This translates into CASSWGAGGSYDYTF. The chain is built from TRBV5-1 and TRBJ1-2, with D hard to call. The CDR3 has 15 amino acids. Germline V gives CDR1 SGHRS, CDR2 YFSETQ.

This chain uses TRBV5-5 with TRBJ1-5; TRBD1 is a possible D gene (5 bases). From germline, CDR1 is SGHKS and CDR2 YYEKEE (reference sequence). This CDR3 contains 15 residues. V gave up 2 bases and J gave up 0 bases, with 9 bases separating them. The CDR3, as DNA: TGTGCCAGCAGCTTCTTCAGGGATAGCAATCAGCCCCAGCATTTT. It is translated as CASSFFRDSNQPQHF.

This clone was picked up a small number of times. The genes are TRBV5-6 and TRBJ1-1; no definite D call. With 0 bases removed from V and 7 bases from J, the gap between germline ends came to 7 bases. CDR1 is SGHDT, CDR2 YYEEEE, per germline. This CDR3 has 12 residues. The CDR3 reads CASSLGAGEAFF. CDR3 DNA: TGTGCCAGCAGCTTGGGGGCAGGTGAAGCTTTCTTT.